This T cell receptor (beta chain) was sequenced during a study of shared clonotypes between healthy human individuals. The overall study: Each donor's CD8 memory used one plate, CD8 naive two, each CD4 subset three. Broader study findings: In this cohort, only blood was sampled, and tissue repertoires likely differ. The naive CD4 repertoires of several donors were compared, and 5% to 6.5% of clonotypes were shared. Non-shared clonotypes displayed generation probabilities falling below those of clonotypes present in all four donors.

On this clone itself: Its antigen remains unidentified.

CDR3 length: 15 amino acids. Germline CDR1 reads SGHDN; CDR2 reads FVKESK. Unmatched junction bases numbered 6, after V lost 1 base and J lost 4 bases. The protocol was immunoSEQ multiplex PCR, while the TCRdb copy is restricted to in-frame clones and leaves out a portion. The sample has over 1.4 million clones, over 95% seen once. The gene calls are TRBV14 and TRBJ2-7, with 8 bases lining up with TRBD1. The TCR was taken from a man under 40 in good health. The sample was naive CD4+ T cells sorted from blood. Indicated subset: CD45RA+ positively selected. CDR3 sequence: CASSQGPRGRYEQYF. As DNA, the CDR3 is TGTGCCAGCAGCCAAGGTCCCAGGGGGCGGTACGAGCAGTACTTC.